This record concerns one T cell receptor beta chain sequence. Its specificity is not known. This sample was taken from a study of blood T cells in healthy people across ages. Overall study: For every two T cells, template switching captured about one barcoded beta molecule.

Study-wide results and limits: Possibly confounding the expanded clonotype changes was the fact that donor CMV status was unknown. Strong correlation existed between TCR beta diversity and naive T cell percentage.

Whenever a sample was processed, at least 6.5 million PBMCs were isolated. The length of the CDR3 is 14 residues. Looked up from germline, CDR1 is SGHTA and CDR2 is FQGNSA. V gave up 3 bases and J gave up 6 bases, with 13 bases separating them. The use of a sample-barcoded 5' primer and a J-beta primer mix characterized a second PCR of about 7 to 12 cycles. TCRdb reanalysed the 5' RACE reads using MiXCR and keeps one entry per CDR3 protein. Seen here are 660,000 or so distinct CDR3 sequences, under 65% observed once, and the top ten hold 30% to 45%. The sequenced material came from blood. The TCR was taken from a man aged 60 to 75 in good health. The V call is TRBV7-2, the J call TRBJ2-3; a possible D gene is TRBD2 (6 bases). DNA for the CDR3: TGTGCCAGCAGCTTCCTGACTCGGGGGGATACGCAGTATTTT. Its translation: CASSFLTRGDTQYF.